These 25 T cell receptor beta chains were sequenced from one sample in a study of CDR3 diversity in severe acne. TCRdb fed the PCR reads into MiXCR, producing one record per CDR3 protein. This sample has some 90,000 distinct CDR3 sequences, with 45% to 50% found just once. Sample: blood. The receptors were sampled from a male donor in good health, serving as a control.

On this clonotype itself: The CDR3 ends on some other residue instead of the conserved phenylalanine or tryptophan, so this is likely a read error. Because the CDR3's place on the DNA is in doubt, the DNA is left out and the CDR3 is given as listed by TCRdb. The chain carries TRBV30 and TRBJ2-6. Germline CDR1 and CDR2: GTSNPN and SVGIG (reference sequence). Termini included, the CDR3 measures 14 amino acids. The CDR3 sequence is CAGEGVSGANVLVL.

V gene TRBV20-1 combines with J gene TRBJ2-1; 10 positions agree with TRBD2. Germline CDR1 and CDR2: DFQATT and SNEGSKA (reference sequence). The CDR3 loop spans 15 amino acids. The junction had 14 bases not matched to a gene; V was cut back by 6 bases and J by 9 bases. The CDR3 DNA follows: TGCAGTGCACCCTCCCTAGCGGGAGTGTCGGGTGAGCAGTTCTTC. Its translation: CSAPSLAGVSGEQFF.

This clonotype was counted a single time. Possible read error: a much larger clone is one base away. The chain has TRBV25-1 and TRBJ1-2; D is uncertain. V lost 6 bases, J lost 7 bases, and 15 bases lay in between. The CDR3 covers 13 residues. Germline V gene lookup returns CDR1 MGHDK and CDR2 SYGVNS. The CDR3, as DNA: TGTGCCAGCAGGAGAGCGGTGGTCTCTGGCTACACCTTC. Protein: CASRRAVVSGYTF.

In the case of this clonotype: A junction end diverges from the germline sequence, so it may reflect a read error. The V and J genes are TRBV10-1 and TRBJ2-7; the match to TRBD1 covers 9 bases. The CDR3 extends over 14 amino acids. CDR1 and CDR2 (germline): WNHNN, SYGVQD (reference sequence). The CDR3 nucleotides are TGTGCCAGCACCACCGGGACAGGGCGTTACGAGCAGTACTTC. This sequence encodes CASTTGTGRYEQYF.

The V call is TRBV10-2, the J call TRBJ2-5, with 12 bases matching TRBD1. V was clipped by 4 bases and J by 5 bases; unmatched bases: 5. In germline, CDR1 is WSHSY, CDR2 SAAADI. CDR3 length: 15 residues. The CDR3 protein is CASSGGQGASETQYF. CDR3 bases: TGCGCCAGCAGTGGGGGACAGGGGGCTTCGGAGACCCAGTACTTC.

V gene TRBV20-1 combines with J gene TRBJ1-6, with D uncertain. The CDR3 has 13 residues. Germline V gives CDR1 DFQATT, CDR2 SNEGSKA (reference sequence). V lost 0 bases and J lost 7, with 7 bases in between. The CDR3: CSARDNGNSPLHF. The CDR3 region has the DNA TGCAGTGCTAGAGATAACGGGAATTCACCCCTCCACTTT.

This clonotype was counted ten times or more. J is TRBJ1-2 and V is TRBV19; D might be TRBD1 (5 bases). CDR1 is LNHDA and CDR2 is SQIVND in the germline V gene (reference sequence). The V end was cut by 5 bases, the J end by 5 bases, with 12 bases between. The length of the CDR3 is 13 residues. This CDR3 reads CASSPRRGYGYTF. The CDR3, as DNA: TGTGCCAGTAGTCCCCGTAGGGGTTATGGCTACACCTTC.

The chain has TRBV7-9 and TRBJ1-5, with 7 bases identical to TRBD1. The CDR3 loop spans 13 amino acids. With V trimmed by 5 bases and J by 2 bases, 0 bases remained unmatched. Per germline, CDR1 SEHNR and CDR2 FQNEAQ (reference sequence). The CDR3 DNA follows: TGTGCCAGCAGCGACAGGGGCAATCAGCCCCAGCATTTT. The encoded protein is CASSDRGNQPQHF.

This clonotype is a singleton in its sample. One end of the junction fails to match germline, which may point to a read error. The chain employs TRBV5-1 and TRBJ1-1, with a tentative D call TRBD1 (6 bases). There are 18 residues in the CDR3. Germline CDR1 and CDR2: SGHRS and YFSETQ. The CDR3 DNA sequence: TGCGCCAGCAGCCCCGAGCAGGGGCCGCCGGTCCAGAACACTGAAGCTTTCTTC. It yields the protein CASSPEQGPPVQNTEAFF.

V and J are TRBV19 and TRBJ1-2; 12 nucleotides align to TRBD1. The length of the CDR3 is 16 residues. Losses at the gene ends were 8 bases for V and 8 bases for J; bases not matched to a gene: 15. CDR1 and CDR2 from the germline V gene are LNHDA and SQIVND (reference sequence). Here the CDR3 reads CASQPGQGAYNRGYTF. The CDR3 DNA is TGTGCCAGTCAGCCGGGACAGGGGGCTTACAATCGGGGCTACACCTTC.

CDR3 sequence reads: CASSYARMAGGLETQYF. CDR3 DNA sequence: TGTGCCAGCAGTTACGCCCGCATGGCGGGGGGGCTAGAGACCCAGTACTTC. This chain uses TRBV6-5 with TRBJ2-5, with 9 nucleotides matching TRBD2. Germline trimming cut 2 bases from V and 4 bases from J; bases unmatched to any gene: 11. Per germline, CDR1 MNHEY and CDR2 SVGAGI. This CDR3 spans 17 amino acids.

In its sample, this clonotype ranks as medium-sized. V and J are TRBV4-1 and TRBJ2-7; D is perhaps TRBD1 (6 bases). The V gene's germline CDR1 is MGHRA and CDR2 YSYEKL. The ends were cut back, 1 base at V and 3 bases at J, with 13 bases in the middle. CDR3 length: 15 residues. For the CDR3, the DNA is TGCGCCAGCAGCCAAGTCGGACAGCCCTTCTACGAGCAGTACTTC. Its protein product is CASSQVGQPFYEQYF.

This clonotype showed up many times. The chain combines TRBV6-6 with TRBJ2-2; possible D gene TRBD2, 6 bases. Trimming cost V 2 bases and J 2 bases, with 9 bases left between them. This CDR3 has 15 residues. The germline gives CDR1 MNHNY, CDR2 SVGAGI (reference sequence). The CDR3 DNA is TGTGCCAGCAGTTACGGGCGGGACAACACCGGGGAGCTGTTTTTT. Protein product: CASSYGRDNTGELFF.

This sequence joins TRBV30 and TRBJ1-2, with D perhaps matching TRBD1 (6 bases). Deletions cut 3 bases from V and 3 bases from J, with 11 bases between. This CDR3 contains 13 residues. Looked up from germline, CDR1 is GTSNPN and CDR2 is SVGIG (reference sequence). CDR3 sequence: CAWRPGEYYGYTF. The CDR3 region has the DNA TGTGCCTGGAGGCCAGGGGAGTACTATGGCTACACCTTC.

The gene calls are TRBV5-6 and TRBJ2-5, with 7 nucleotides matching TRBD1. This CDR3 has 20 amino acids. Germline-derived CDR1 and CDR2 are SGHDT and YYEEEE. V dropped 4 bases and J dropped 4; count of bases not matched to a gene: 25. As DNA, the CDR3 is TGTGCCAGCAGCACCACGACAGGGTGGCTCCCCCTGAGCCTTGGAGAGACCCAGTACTTC. Amino acid sequence: CASSTTTGWLPLSLGETQYF.

A single count supports this clonotype. The chain has TRBV12-3 or TRBV12-4 and TRBJ1-5; D is unresolved. The V end was cut by 6 bases, the J end by 6 bases, with 12 bases between. This CDR3 contains 13 residues. The CDR3 DNA follows: TGTGCCAGCAGACCCGCAGGAGGTCAGCCCCAGCATTTT. This encodes CASRPAGGQPQHF.

This clonotype came up many times. This chain connects TRBV12-3 or TRBV12-4 to TRBJ2-5, with D unclear. This CDR3 is built from 13 residues. Trimming took off 0 bases at V and 0 bases at J, with 2 bases between the two ends. The CDR3: CASSLADQETQYF. For the CDR3, the DNA is TGTGCCAGCAGTTTAGCGGACCAAGAGACCCAGTACTTC.

Concerning this clonotype: The missing conserved phenylalanine or tryptophan at the end of this CDR3 makes a read error likely. This chain links TRBV5-5 with TRBJ1-2; perhaps TRBD1 as D (5 bases). Trimming removed 2 bases at V and 7 bases at J, with 12 bases between. Germline V gives CDR1 SGHKS, CDR2 YYEKEE (reference sequence). The CDR3 length is 13 residues. CDR3 sequence (DNA): TGTGCCAGCAGCTTTACCGGGACGCGTGGCTACACCCTC. Translation: CASSFTGTRGYTL.

The rearrangement links TRBV7-6 to TRBJ2-5; no clear D. Germline V CDR1 and CDR2: SGHVS, FNYEAQ. The germline V and J ends were trimmed by 2 bases and 3 bases, with 13 bases remaining between them. The CDR3 contains 15 residues. The CDR3 DNA reads TGTGCCAGCAGCTTAATGGCTATCAAAGAAGAGACCCAGTACTTC. This gives the protein CASSLMAIKEETQYF.

V usage is TRBV24-1 and J usage is TRBJ2-3, with TRBD1 matching 9 bases. The trim removed 6 bases at V and 1 base at J, leaving 16 bases unmatched. This CDR3 region has 19 residues. Germline V gives CDR1 KGHDR, CDR2 SFDVKD. The CDR3 protein is CATSPIWSGTGTGTDTQYF. CDR3 nucleotides: TGTGCCACCAGTCCAATTTGGTCCGGGACAGGGACCGGCACAGATACGCAGTATTTT.

The chain recombines TRBV20-1 with TRBJ1-2; D perhaps matches TRBD1 (5 bases). The CDR3 contains 15 residues. Between the trimmed V and J ends, which lost 6 bases and 7 bases, there was a span of 24 bases. CDR1 DFQATT and CDR2 SNEGSKA come from the germline V gene (reference sequence). The CDR3 region has the DNA TGCAGTGCCCAGAATCGGGCGGGGGTTTATGGTGGCTACACCTTC. It encodes CSAQNRAGVYGGYTF.

A remark on this clonotype: Mismatch with germline at one junction end may stem from a read error. This sequence joins TRBV7-8 and TRBJ2-7; possible D gene TRBD1, 6 bases. The better agreement between TRBJ2-4 and the DNA end casts doubt on the J call. The CDR3 contains 17 residues. CDR1 is SGHVS, CDR2 FQNEAQ, per germline. The CDR3 reads CTSSLGGLGIAKNIQYF. CDR3 nucleotide sequence: TGTACCAGCAGCTTAGGGGGTTTGGGGATAGCCAAAAACATTCAGTACTTC.

The chain couples TRBV10-3 to TRBJ2-7, with D unclear. Germline V gene lookup returns CDR1 ENHRY and CDR2 SYGVKD. V gave up 11 bases and J gave up 3 bases, with 11 bases separating them. The CDR3 has 11 residues. CDR3 region: CAVADGYEQYF. CDR3 bases: TGTGCCGTTGCGGACGGCTACGAGCAGTACTTC.

This clonotype was observed at least ten times. The J gene is TRBJ1-3, the V gene TRBV29-1, with a weak D call TRBD1 (6 bases). This CDR3 is built from 13 residues. The V gene's germline CDR1 is SQVTM and CDR2 ANQGSEA. The V end was cut by 6 bases, the J end by 0 bases, with 9 bases between. The CDR3 DNA follows: TGCAGCGTCTTGACAGGCTCTGGAAACACCATATATTTT. This codes for CSVLTGSGNTIYF.

The V gene is TRBV20-1, the J gene TRBJ2-7; a possible D gene is TRBD2 (6 bases). There are 13 residues in the CDR3. V was clipped by 4 bases and J by 0 bases, with 10 bases between them. Per the germline V gene, CDR1 is DFQATT and CDR2 is SNEGSKA (reference sequence). The CDR3 loop reads CSAIAVISYEQYF. In DNA, the CDR3 is TGCAGTGCTATAGCGGTGATCTCCTACGAGCAGTACTTC.